These 31 T cell receptor beta chains came from one sample sequenced in a study of cytomegalovirus exposure and HLA in healthy donors. PCR primers comprised 60 Vbeta and 13 Jbeta primers. Data came from immunoSEQ multiplex PCR; TCRdb stores just in-frame clones and leaves some out. The sample has roughly 150,000 clones; roughly 81% are singletons. Sequencing was carried out using PBMCs. Source of these receptors: a woman aged 18-30 years in good health and CMV-seronegative.

V and J are TRBV4-1 and TRBJ2-7; D is perhaps TRBD1 (6 bases). Germline CDR1 is MGHRA and CDR2 is YSYEKL. The CDR3 loop spans 15 amino acids. Trimming removed 4 bases from V and 3 bases from J, with 16 bases in between. The chain's CDR3 is CASSPEGTRLYEQYF. CDR3 nucleotides: TGCGCCAGCAGCCCAGAGGGGACACGACTCTACGAGCAGTACTTC.

The chain is built from TRBV11-3 and TRBJ2-5; 12 bases agree with TRBD2. CDR1 is SGHNT and CDR2 is YENEEA in the germline V gene. The CDR3 is 16 amino acids. The trim removed 4 bases at V and 2 bases at J, leaving 5 bases unmatched. CDR3 sequence reads: CASSSRLAGVQETQYF. Here the CDR3 DNA reads TGTGCCAGCAGCTCCAGACTAGCGGGGGTTCAAGAGACCCAGTACTTC.

The genes are TRBV5-5 and TRBJ2-7, with 7 bases fitting TRBD1. In germline, CDR1 is SGHKS, CDR2 YYEKEE (reference sequence). This CDR3 comprises 15 residues. Trimming cost V 4 bases and J 9 bases; bases outside gene matches: 16. CDR3 DNA sequence: TGTGCCAGCAGCCAGCCGGGACAGACCACAACTGGGCAGTACTTC. Translating gives CASSQPGQTTTGQYF.

The chain employs TRBV2 and TRBJ2-2; 8 nucleotides line up with TRBD1. V lost 6 bases, J lost 5 bases, and 11 bases stayed unmatched. CDR3 length equals 16 residues. CDR1 and CDR2 from the germline V gene are SNHLY and FYNNEI. The DNA of the CDR3 is TGTGCCAGCAGCGACCTAACCGGGACAGGTACCGGGGAGCTGTTTTTT. Its protein product is CASSDLTGTGTGELFF.

This clone was seen once. J is TRBJ1-6 and V is TRBV2, with no clear D. With 4 bases removed from V and 9 bases from J, the gap between germline ends came to 10 bases. The CDR3 has 13 residues. Germline CDR1 is SNHLY and CDR2 is FYNNEI. CDR3 in amino acids: CASSGTNSSPLHF. The CDR3 DNA is TGTGCCAGCAGTGGAACGAACAGTTCACCCCTCCACTTT. The full variable domain, completed using reference TRBV2 and TRBJ1-6, is EPEVTQTPSHQVTQMGQEVILRCVPISNHLYFYWYRQILGQKVEFLVSFYNNEISEKSEIFDDQFSVERPDGSNFTLKIRSTKLEDSAMYFCASSGTNSSPLHFGNGTRLTVT.

The table lists this clone with a count of one. This chain uses TRBV29-1 with TRBJ2-5, with D unresolved. In germline, CDR1 is SQVTM, CDR2 ANQGSEA. This CDR3 has 12 residues. V was pared by 4 bases and J by 3 bases, with 9 bases between. The CDR3 DNA is TGCAGCGTTGCGGGTCAGAAAGAGACCCAGTACTTC. This encodes CSVAGQKETQYF.

V usage is TRBV6-5 and J usage is TRBJ1-5, with TRBD1 identical over 10 bases. CDR1 and CDR2 (germline): MNHEY, SVGAGI. V was pared by 5 bases and J by 4 bases, with 5 bases of the junction left unmatched. This CDR3 has 15 residues. In DNA, the CDR3 is TGTGCCAGCAGTCAAGGGACAGGGGAGAATCAGCCCCAGCATTTT. It specifies CASSQGTGENQPQHF.

The chain employs TRBV9 and TRBJ2-7; 11 positions agree with TRBD2. The CDR3 consists of 15 residues. Germline CDR1 is SGDLS and CDR2 is YYNGEE. The junction had 2 bases not matched to a gene; V was cut back by 1 base and J by 2 bases. CDR3 in DNA: TGTGCCAGCAGCGTACTAGCGGGAGGTACCTACGAGCAGTACTTC. Translated, it gives CASSVLAGGTYEQYF.

The chain employs TRBV9 and TRBJ2-5; TRBD1 matches at 8 bases. Germline V lookup: CDR1 SGDLS, CDR2 YYNGEE. J was trimmed by 2 bases and V by 0 bases; bases with no gene match: 9. This CDR3 spans 17 amino acids. The CDR3 coding sequence is TGTGCCAGCAGCGTAGGGGAGATATACAGGGGGCAAGAGACCCAGTACTTC. Amino acid sequence: CASSVGEIYRGQETQYF.

This chain joins TRBV29-1 and TRBJ2-7; maybe TRBD1 (6 bases). The CDR3 sequence is 11 residues long. Germline V lookup: CDR1 SQVTM, CDR2 ANQGSEA. The V gene lost 6 bases and the J gene lost 6 bases, with 12 bases spanning the gap. This CDR3 is CSVRQEREQYF. The CDR3 DNA follows: TGCAGCGTAAGACAGGAACGCGAGCAGTACTTC.

This clone was counted ten times or more. This CDR3 is CASSLRTGIPMNTEAFF. In DNA, the CDR3 is TGTGCCAGCAGTTTAAGGACAGGGATACCCATGAACACTGAAGCTTTCTTT. The rearrangement joins TRBV28 to TRBJ1-1, with 8 positions matching TRBD1. With 2 bases clipped from V and 0 bases from J, the junction kept 8 bases outside the gene matches. Germline lookup yields CDR1 MDHEN and CDR2 SYDVKM. The CDR3 totals 17 residues. Variable domain in full (rest from reference TRBV28 and TRBJ1-1): DVKVTQSSRYLVKRTGEKVFLECVQDMDHENMFWYRQDPGLGLRLIYFSYDVKMKEKGDIPEGYSVSREKKERFSLILESASTNQTSMYLCASSLRTGIPMNTEAFFGQGTRLTVV.

CDR3 in DNA: TGTGCCAGCAGCCTCCGACAGGGGTCTCCCCAGCATTTT. It is translated as CASSLRQGSPQHF. The genes are TRBV7-2 and TRBJ1-5; 8 nucleotides agree with TRBD1. Trimming cost V 5 bases and J 10 bases; bases outside gene matches: 7. CDR1 and CDR2 from the germline V gene are SGHTA and FQGNSA. The CDR3 covers 13 residues. Supplemented by reference TRBV7-2 and TRBJ1-5, the full variable domain reads GAGVSQSPSNKVTEKGKDVELRCDPISGHTALYWYRQSLGQGLEFLIYFQGNSAPDKSGLPSDRFSAERTGGSVSTLTIQRTQQEDSAVYLCASSLRQGSPQHFGDGTRLSIL.

The chain joins TRBV27 to TRBJ2-7, with D tentatively TRBD2 (5 bases). V lost 5 bases to trimming and J lost 2 bases, with 13 bases between them. The CDR3 is 14 amino acids. Germline CDR1 reads MNHEY; CDR2 reads SMNVEV (reference sequence). For the CDR3, the DNA is TGTGCCAGCAGTCCACGACGGGATCCCTACGAGCAGTACTTC. Protein sequence: CASSPRRDPYEQYF.

This clone was detected only a few times. The chain recombines TRBV10-3 with TRBJ2-3; TRBD2 matches 13 bases. Trimming took 2 bases from V and 0 from J; bases not matched to a gene: 5. Germline CDR1 is ENHRY and CDR2 is SYGVKD. CDR3 length equals 18 residues. CDR3 region: CAISEPKGLAGSTDTQYF. CDR3 sequence (DNA): TGTGCCATCAGTGAGCCGAAGGGACTAGCGGGGAGCACAGATACGCAGTATTTT.

The chain recombines TRBV7-2 with TRBJ2-1, with TRBD2 identical over 8 bases. V shed 8 bases, J shed 2 bases, and the junction held 5 bases outside the gene matches. Germline V gives CDR1 SGHTA, CDR2 FQGNSA. This CDR3 is built from 14 residues. Here the CDR3 reads CASRRGGTYNEQFF. The CDR3 DNA sequence: TGTGCCAGCCGCCGGGGGGGAACCTACAATGAGCAGTTCTTC.

This chain uses TRBV30 with TRBJ2-3; 9 bases match TRBD2. This CDR3 spans 16 amino acids. With 3 bases clipped from V and 5 bases from J, the junction kept 12 bases outside the gene matches. Germline CDR1 and CDR2: GTSNPN and SVGIG (reference sequence). CDR3 sequence: CAWSRQTSGVGDTQYF. The DNA for the CDR3 is TGTGCCTGGAGCCGTCAGACTAGCGGCGTCGGAGATACGCAGTATTTT.

Worth noting for this clone: Other DNA sequences from this sample encode an identical CDR3 as well. The chain links TRBV5-4 to TRBJ2-1, with D perhaps matching TRBD2 (7 bases). Trimming took 2 bases from V and 2 from J, leaving 14 bases between them. This CDR3 region has 16 residues. The germline V gene encodes CDR1 SGHNT and CDR2 YYREEE (reference sequence). CDR3: CASSLGGGATYNEQFF. CDR3 coding DNA: TGTGCCAGCAGCTTAGGTGGGGGGGCGACCTACAATGAGCAGTTCTTC.

The J gene is TRBJ2-2, the V gene TRBV27; D uncertain. This CDR3 spans 14 amino acids. V shed 4 bases and J shed 0 bases, with 6 bases lying between them. Germline-derived CDR1 and CDR2 are MNHEY and SMNVEV (reference sequence). CDR3: CASSSNSNTGELFF. CDR3 nucleotides: TGTGCCAGCAGTTCCAACTCGAACACCGGGGAGCTGTTTTTT.

CDR3 coding DNA: TGCGCCAGCAGTGAGGGGTATGAGGGACAGGGGGCTAGCAAGTACTTC. Its protein is CASSEGYEGQGASKYF. The chain carries TRBV10-1 and TRBJ2-7; 12 nucleotides match TRBD1. J lost 11 bases, V lost 2 bases, and 13 bases had no gene match. The CDR3 is 16 residues long. Germline V gene lookup returns CDR1 WNHNN and CDR2 SYGVQD (reference sequence).

This chain's CDR3 is CASSSSTGGYEQYF. The CDR3 nucleotides are TGTGCCAGTAGTTCTTCGACAGGGGGCTACGAGCAGTACTTC. This chain uses TRBV19 with TRBJ2-7, with TRBD1 identical over 9 bases. The V gene's germline CDR1 is LNHDA and CDR2 SQIVND (reference sequence). Trimming at V came to 5 bases and at J to 3 bases, leaving 5 bases not matched to a gene. The CDR3 is made up of 14 amino acids. Full variable domain (remainder filled in from reference TRBV19 and TRBJ2-7): DGGITQSPKYLFRKEGQNVTLSCEQNLNHDAMYWYRQDPGQGLRLIYYSQIVNDFQKGDIAEGYSVSREKKESFPLTVTSAQKNPTAFYLCASSSSTGGYEQYFGPGTRLTVT.

This chain joins TRBV11-2 and TRBJ2-7, with D perhaps TRBD2 (5 bases). Germline V lookup: CDR1 SGHAT, CDR2 FQNNGV. This CDR3 contains 15 residues. V lost 1 base to trimming and J lost 6 bases, with 16 bases between them. The CDR3 region is CASSLAGTFGSEQYF. CDR3 nucleotides: TGTGCCAGCAGCTTAGCCGGAACTTTTGGGAGCGAGCAGTACTTC. Full variable domain (missing parts from reference TRBV11-2 and TRBJ2-7): EAGVAQSPRYKIIEKRQSVAFWCNPISGHATLYWYQQILGQGPKLLIQFQNNGVVDDSQLPKDRFSAERLKGVDSTLKIQPAKLEDSAVYLCASSLAGTFGSEQYFGPGTRLTVT.

CDR3 sequence reads: CASSPSGPYGYTF. In nucleotides, the CDR3 is TGTGCCAGCAGCCCCAGCGGACCGTATGGCTACACCTTC. The chain has TRBV9 and TRBJ1-2; D not certain. Germline V gene sequence: CDR1 SGDLS, CDR2 YYNGEE. This CDR3 is built from 13 residues. With 4 bases removed from V and 5 bases from J, the gap between germline ends came to 12 bases.

V usage is TRBV7-8 and J usage is TRBJ2-7; 11 positions agree with TRBD2. The CDR3 is 14 residues long. The V segment lost 10 bases and the J segment 5 bases; nucleotides outside the gene matches: 10. CDR1 is SGHVS and CDR2 is FQNEAQ in the germline V gene. This CDR3 reads CANPPSGRIDEQYF. The CDR3, as DNA: TGTGCCAACCCCCCTAGCGGGAGGATTGACGAGCAGTACTTC.

The chain links TRBV27 to TRBJ2-2, with D tentatively TRBD1 (5 bases). The V and J ends lost 2 bases and 7 bases respectively, with 5 bases between them. CDR1 MNHEY and CDR2 SMNVEV come from the germline V gene (reference sequence). There are 12 residues in the CDR3. The CDR3 spells CASSLRGGELFF. For the CDR3, the DNA is TGTGCCAGCAGTTTAAGGGGCGGGGAGCTGTTTTTT.

CDR3 sequence: CASSLRTGEQFF. DNA for the CDR3: TGTGCCAGCAGCCTAAGGACTGGGGAGCAGTTCTTC. The chain recombines TRBV7-2 with TRBJ2-1, with D perhaps matching TRBD2 (5 bases). The CDR3 runs 12 residues. CDR1 is SGHTA and CDR2 is FQGNSA in the germline V gene. V lost 5 bases and J lost 10, with 12 bases in between.

The rearrangement uses TRBV7-8 and TRBJ1-6; D gene unclear. Germline CDR1 reads SGHVS; CDR2 reads FQNEAQ. The CDR3 totals 12 residues. Trimming took off 5 bases at V and 11 bases at J, with 10 bases between the two ends. CDR3 nucleotide sequence: TGTGCCAGCAGCCGGAGCGTACCACCCCTCCACTTT. Encoded protein: CASSRSVPPLHF.

This clone occurred a few times. The chain employs TRBV6-6 and TRBJ1-2; maybe TRBD1 (6 bases). CDR1 MNHNY and CDR2 SVGAGI come from the germline V gene (reference sequence). The CDR3 is 13 amino acids. Trimming cost V 10 bases and J 4 bases, with 16 bases left between them. CDR3 sequence reads: CATYGQLGYGYTF. The CDR3, as DNA: TGTGCCACATACGGACAGCTTGGCTATGGCTACACCTTC.

The chain has TRBV4-3 and TRBJ1-2; 7 bases are shared with TRBD1. The CDR3 length is 14 residues. Trimming at V came to 1 base and at J to 8 bases, leaving 7 bases not matched to a gene. Germline CDR1 is LGHNA and CDR2 is YSLEER. CDR3 nucleotides: TGCGCCAGCAGCCAAGCATACAGGGGCTGGGGCTACACCTTC. This sequence encodes CASSQAYRGWGYTF.

V is TRBV28 and J is TRBJ2-1, with D maybe TRBD2 (5 bases). CDR1 and CDR2 (germline): MDHEN, SYDVKM. V lost 6 bases and J lost 9, with 24 bases in between. CDR3 length equals 16 residues. In DNA, the CDR3 is TGTGCCAGCAGCTGGAAGTGGCGGGCGAAAAGGAGTGAGCAGTTCTTC. Translated, it gives CASSWKWRAKRSEQFF.

The CDR3 DNA follows: TGTGCCTGGAGTACGGGACAGGGGGCTCAGCCCCAGCATTTT. Translated, it gives CAWSTGQGAQPQHF. The rearrangement links TRBV30 to TRBJ1-5; 12 bases are shared with TRBD1. CDR3 length equals 14 residues. Trimming at V came to 2 bases and at J to 6 bases, leaving 2 bases not matched to a gene. Germline lookup yields CDR1 GTSNPN and CDR2 SVGIG (reference sequence).

The rearrangement links TRBV4-1 to TRBJ2-1, with D perhaps TRBD1 (5 bases). The CDR3 sequence is 14 residues long. V lost 4 bases and J lost 8, with 15 bases in between. Germline V gene sequence: CDR1 MGHRA, CDR2 YSYEKL. CDR3 in DNA: TGCGCCAGCAGCCCGGGTGGGGCATTGGATGAGCAGTTCTTC. It specifies CASSPGGALDEQFF.